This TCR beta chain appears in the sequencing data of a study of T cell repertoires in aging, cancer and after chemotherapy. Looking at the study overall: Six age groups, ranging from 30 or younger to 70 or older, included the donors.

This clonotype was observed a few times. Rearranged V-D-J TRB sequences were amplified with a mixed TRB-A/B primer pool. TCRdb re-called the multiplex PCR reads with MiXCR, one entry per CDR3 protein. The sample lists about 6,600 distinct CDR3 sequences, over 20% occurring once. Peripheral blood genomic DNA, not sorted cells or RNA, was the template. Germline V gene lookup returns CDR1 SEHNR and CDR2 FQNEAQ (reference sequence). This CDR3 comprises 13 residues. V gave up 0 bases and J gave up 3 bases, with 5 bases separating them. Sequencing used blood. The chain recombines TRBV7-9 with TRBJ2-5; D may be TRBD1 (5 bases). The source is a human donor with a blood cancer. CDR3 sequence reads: CASSLAREETQYF. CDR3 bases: TGTGCCAGCAGCTTAGCCAGGGAAGAGACCCAGTACTTC.